This passage covers 18 T cell receptor beta chains from one sample sequenced in a study of T cells after yellow fever vaccination. TCRdb analysed the 5' RACE reads with MiXCR anew, one entry per CDR3 protein. The data show approximately 6,300 distinct CDR3 sequences, 6.5% seen once. Sample: PBMCs, either bulk or a sorted T-cell subset (CD4+, CD8+, memory, or dextramer-sorted; not recorded which), taken approximately 16 days after the first yellow fever vaccination. Receptors were obtained from a man aged 18 to 29 who received the YFV17D yellow fever vaccine.

In its sample, this clonotype ranks as medium-sized. V gene TRBV20-1 combines with J gene TRBJ1-1; TRBD1 might be the D (5 bases). The CDR3 is 13 amino acids. The germline V gene encodes CDR1 DFQATT and CDR2 SNEGSKA (reference sequence). The V end lost 1 base, the J end lost 5 bases, and 11 bases lay between the germline ends. CDR3 DNA sequence: TGCAGTGCTAGAGTGAACGAGGGGACTGAAGCTTTCTTT. This codes for CSARVNEGTEAFF.

The chain joins TRBV5-5 to TRBJ2-1; TRBD2 is a possible D gene (5 bases). The CDR3 extends over 14 amino acids. The germline V gene has CDR1 SGHKS and CDR2 YYEKEE (reference sequence). V was pared by 4 bases and J by 5 bases, with 13 bases between. The CDR3 region is CASSPGVRHNEQFF. Written as DNA, the CDR3 is TGTGCCAGCAGCCCCGGGGTCCGGCACAATGAGCAGTTCTTC.

Judged by abundance, this clonotype is medium-sized (0.01 to 0.1%). The chain uses TRBV20-1 and TRBJ2-1; D might be TRBD2 (5 bases). Germline V gene lookup returns CDR1 DFQATT and CDR2 SNEGSKA (reference sequence). Between the trimmed V and J ends, which lost 2 bases and 2 bases, there was a span of 19 bases. This CDR3 is built from 17 residues. CDR3 protein: CSARHPNLASTYNEQFF. The CDR3 DNA is TGCAGTGCTAGACACCCAAATCTGGCTAGCACCTACAATGAGCAGTTCTTC.

This clonotype was seen many times. The rearrangement uses TRBV7-9 and TRBJ1-4; D is unclear. V was cut by 2 bases and J by 7 bases, with 2 bases left in between. CDR3 length: 11 amino acids. Per germline, CDR1 SEHNR and CDR2 FQNEAQ (reference sequence). CDR3 DNA sequence: TGTGCCAGCAGCTTAAGTGAAAAACTGTTTTTT. Encoded protein: CASSLSEKLFF.

This clonotype was detected many times. The rearrangement joins TRBV9 to TRBJ1-2, with D uncertain. Trimming removed 0 bases from V and 5 bases from J, with 8 bases in between. Germline CDR1 SGDLS, CDR2 YYNGEE. The CDR3 spans 13 residues. The CDR3 region is CASSVGEGYGYTF. The CDR3 DNA reads TGTGCCAGCAGCGTAGGTGAAGGGTATGGCTACACCTTC.

This clonotype was detected many times. V gene TRBV10-3 combines with J gene TRBJ2-3; 12 bases map to TRBD2. From germline, CDR1 is ENHRY and CDR2 SYGVKD. This CDR3 region has 21 residues. The V and J ends lost 3 bases and 3 bases, in that order; junction bases with no gene match: 19. DNA for the CDR3: TGTGCCATCAGTGACCCAGTCGGTGGGGGAGTCACTAGCGGGGGGACAGATACGCAGTATTTT. It translates to CAISDPVGGGVTSGGTDTQYF.

At least ten counts were recorded for this clonotype. The genes are TRBV24-1 and TRBJ2-3; 9 bases are a match to TRBD1. Germline trimming cut 3 bases from V and 6 bases from J; bases unmatched to any gene: 3. Germline V gives CDR1 KGHDR, CDR2 SFDVKD. CDR3 length: 14 amino acids. CDR3 sequence (DNA): TGTGCCACCAGTGATCACAGGGGGCGCGATACGCAGTATTTT. It yields the protein CATSDHRGRDTQYF.

This clonotype was observed at least ten times. The chain is built from TRBV5-6 and TRBJ1-2; D gene unclear. V shed 2 bases and J shed 8 bases, with 10 bases lying between them. This CDR3 is 12 amino acids long. Per the germline V gene, CDR1 is SGHDT and CDR2 is YYEEEE. The CDR3 coding sequence is TGTGCCAGCAGCTTCACAGTGGGGGGCTACACCTTC. Protein sequence: CASSFTVGGYTF.

In this sample, this clonotype turned up many times. The chain employs TRBV25-1 and TRBJ1-5; D is possibly TRBD1 (6 bases). The germline V gene encodes CDR1 MGHDK and CDR2 SYGVNS. This CDR3 has 14 amino acids. The germline V and J ends were trimmed by 4 bases and 1 base, with 8 bases remaining between them. CDR3 in DNA: TGTGCCAGCAGTGTAACAGGGAGCAATCAGCCCCAGCATTTT. Its translation: CASSVTGSNQPQHF.

This clonotype was observed many times. V is TRBV7-9 and J is TRBJ1-1; a weak D match, TRBD1 (5 bases). Trimming cost V 4 bases and J 3 bases, with 18 bases left between them. Germline-derived CDR1 and CDR2 are SEHNR and FQNEAQ (reference sequence). This CDR3 has 16 amino acids. The CDR3 DNA is TGTGCCAGCAGCTCAAAACAGGCCGGGAGGGACACTGAAGCTTTCTTT. This translates into CASSSKQAGRDTEAFF.

This clonotype was detected many times. The rearrangement uses TRBV9 and TRBJ2-2; D remains unclear. Germline V gives CDR1 SGDLS, CDR2 YYNGEE. There are 14 residues in the CDR3. The V and J ends lost 0 bases and 5 bases respectively, with 8 bases between them. CDR3 DNA: TGTGCCAGCAGCGTAGATCTGGGGACCGGGGAGCTGTTTTTT. Its protein is CASSVDLGTGELFF.

This clonotype was seen ten or more times. This chain connects TRBV5-5 to TRBJ2-1, with TRBD2 identical over 11 bases. V was clipped by 3 bases and J by 4 bases; unmatched bases: 6. The CDR3 has 16 residues. The germline V gene encodes CDR1 SGHKS and CDR2 YYEKEE (reference sequence). This CDR3 is CASSYSGGGLYNEQFF. The CDR3 DNA follows: TGTGCCAGCAGCTATAGCGGGGGGGGCCTTTACAATGAGCAGTTCTTC.

This clonotype appeared many times. The chain links TRBV4-2 to TRBJ2-3, with D maybe TRBD1 (5 bases). This CDR3 has 15 residues. V shed 1 base and J shed 2 bases, with 10 bases lying between them. Germline V gene sequence: CDR1 LGHNA, CDR2 YNFKEQ. The CDR3 reads CASSQVGVATDTQYF. Written as DNA, the CDR3 is TGTGCCAGCAGCCAAGTAGGGGTAGCCACAGATACGCAGTATTTT.

This clonotype occurred many times. The chain is built from TRBV6-1 and TRBJ1-2; D gene uncertain. With 3 bases removed from V and 4 bases from J, the gap between germline ends came to 6 bases. The length of the CDR3 is 12 residues. The germline V gene encodes CDR1 MNHNS and CDR2 SASEGT. In nucleotides, the CDR3 is TGTGCCAGCAGTGAGCAAATCTATGGCTACACCTTC. This codes for CASSEQIYGYTF.

This clonotype was recorded many times. Here the CDR3 DNA reads TGTGCCAGCAGCGCCGACAGGGTGATCACCGGGGAGCTGTTTTTT. Translation gives CASSADRVITGELFF. The chain employs TRBV9 and TRBJ2-2, with TRBD1 matching 7 bases. CDR1 and CDR2 (germline): SGDLS, YYNGEE. CDR3 length: 15 amino acids. V gave up 3 bases and J gave up 4 bases; unmatched junction bases: 6.

This clonotype was seen many times. The chain has TRBV5-4 and TRBJ2-7, with D possibly called TRBD1 or TRBD2 (5 bases each). The CDR3 consists of 15 residues. Trimming removed 3 bases at V and 11 bases at J, with 24 bases between. Germline values: CDR1 SGHNT, CDR2 YYREEE (reference sequence). CDR3 coding DNA: TGTGCCAGCAGCTACGGGGACCGCTGGAGCGAAGGGAAGTACTTC. Translation: CASSYGDRWSEGKYF.

This clonotype was counted at least ten times. The V gene is TRBV6-5, the J gene TRBJ1-2, with a possible D match to TRBD1 (5 bases). The CDR3 covers 13 residues. V lost 6 bases, J lost 4 bases, and 12 bases lay in between. Germline V gene data show CDR1 as MNHEY and CDR2 as SVGAGI. The CDR3 nucleotides read TGTGCCAGCAGGATGGGGACGGCCTATGGCTACACCTTC. Translated: CASRMGTAYGYTF.

At least ten counts were recorded for this clonotype. The V and J genes are TRBV5-1 and TRBJ1-5; D not certain. CDR3 length: 13 amino acids. Germline V lookup: CDR1 SGHRS, CDR2 YFSETQ. The ends were cut back, 4 bases at V and 5 bases at J, with 10 bases in the middle. The CDR3 protein is CASSPTGYQPQHF. CDR3 DNA sequence: TGCGCCAGCAGCCCGACCGGGTATCAGCCCCAGCATTTT.